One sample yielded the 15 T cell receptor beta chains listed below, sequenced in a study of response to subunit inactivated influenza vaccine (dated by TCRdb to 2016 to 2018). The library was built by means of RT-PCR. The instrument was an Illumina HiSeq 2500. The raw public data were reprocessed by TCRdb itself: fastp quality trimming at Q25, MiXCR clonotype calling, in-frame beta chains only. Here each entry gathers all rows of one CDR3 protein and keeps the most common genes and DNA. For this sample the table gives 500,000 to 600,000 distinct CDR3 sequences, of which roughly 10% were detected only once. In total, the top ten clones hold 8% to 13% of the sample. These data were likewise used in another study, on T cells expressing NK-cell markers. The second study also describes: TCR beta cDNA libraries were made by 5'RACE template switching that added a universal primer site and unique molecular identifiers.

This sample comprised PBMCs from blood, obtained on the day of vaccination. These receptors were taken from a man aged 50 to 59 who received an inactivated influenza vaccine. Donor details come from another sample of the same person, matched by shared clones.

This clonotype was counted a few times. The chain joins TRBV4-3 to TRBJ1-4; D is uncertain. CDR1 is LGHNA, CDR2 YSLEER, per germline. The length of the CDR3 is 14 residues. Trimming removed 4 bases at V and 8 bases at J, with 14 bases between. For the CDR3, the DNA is TGCGCCAGCAGCCCGATGGCTTCGGACGAAAAACTGTTTTTT. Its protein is CASSPMASDEKLFF.

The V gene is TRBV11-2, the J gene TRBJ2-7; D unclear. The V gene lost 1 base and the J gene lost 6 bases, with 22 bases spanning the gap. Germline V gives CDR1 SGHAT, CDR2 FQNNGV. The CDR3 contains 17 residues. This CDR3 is CASSLALYSGTMGEQYF. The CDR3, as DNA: TGTGCCAGCAGCTTAGCTCTGTATTCAGGCACTATGGGCGAGCAGTACTTC. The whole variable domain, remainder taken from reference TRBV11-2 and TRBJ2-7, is EAGVAQSPRYKIIEKRQSVAFWCNPISGHATLYWYQQILGQGPKLLIQFQNNGVVDDSQLPKDRFSAERLKGVDSTLKIQPAKLEDSAVYLCASSLALYSGTMGEQYFGPGTRLTVT.

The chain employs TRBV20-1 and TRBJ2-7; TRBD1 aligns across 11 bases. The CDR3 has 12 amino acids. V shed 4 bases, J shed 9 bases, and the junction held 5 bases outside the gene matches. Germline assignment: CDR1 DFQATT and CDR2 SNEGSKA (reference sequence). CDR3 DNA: TGCAGTGCTACGGACAGGGGGCTAGGGCAGTACTTC. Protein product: CSATDRGLGQYF.

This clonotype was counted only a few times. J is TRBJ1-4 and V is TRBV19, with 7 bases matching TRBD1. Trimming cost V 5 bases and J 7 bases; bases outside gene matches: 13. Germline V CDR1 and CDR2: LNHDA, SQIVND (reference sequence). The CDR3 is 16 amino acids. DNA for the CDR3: TGTGCCAGTAGTGGATCCGGAGGACAGGTCCTTGAAAAACTGTTTTTT. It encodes CASSGSGGQVLEKLFF. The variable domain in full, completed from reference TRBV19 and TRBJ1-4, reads DGGITQSPKYLFRKEGQNVTLSCEQNLNHDAMYWYRQDPGQGLRLIYYSQIVNDFQKGDIAEGYSVSREKKESFPLTVTSAQKNPTAFYLCASSGSGGQVLEKLFFGSGTQLSVL.

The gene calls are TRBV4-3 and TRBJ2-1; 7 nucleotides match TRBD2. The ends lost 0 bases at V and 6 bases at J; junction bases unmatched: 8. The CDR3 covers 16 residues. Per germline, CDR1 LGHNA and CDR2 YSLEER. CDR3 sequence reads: CASSQDSLLATNEQFF. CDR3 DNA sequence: TGCGCCAGCAGCCAAGATTCTCTACTAGCGACCAATGAGCAGTTCTTC.

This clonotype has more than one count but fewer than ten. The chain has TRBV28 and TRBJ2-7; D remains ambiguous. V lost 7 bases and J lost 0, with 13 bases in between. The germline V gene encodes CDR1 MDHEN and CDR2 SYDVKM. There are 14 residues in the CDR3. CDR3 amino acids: CASTEERTSYEQYF. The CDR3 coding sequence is TGTGCCAGCACCGAGGAACGGACCTCCTACGAGCAGTACTTC.

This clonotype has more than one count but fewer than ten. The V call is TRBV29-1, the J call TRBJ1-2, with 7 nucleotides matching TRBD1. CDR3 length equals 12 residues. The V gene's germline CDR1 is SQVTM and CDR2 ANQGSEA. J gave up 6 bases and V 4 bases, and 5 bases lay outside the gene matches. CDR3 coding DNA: TGCAGCGTTGGCAGGCAGGGGGATGGCTACACCTTC. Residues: CSVGRQGDGYTF.

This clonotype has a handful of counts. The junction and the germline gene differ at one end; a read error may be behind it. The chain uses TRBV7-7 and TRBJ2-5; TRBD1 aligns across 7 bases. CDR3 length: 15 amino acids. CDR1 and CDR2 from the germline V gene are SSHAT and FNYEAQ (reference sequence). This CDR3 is CASSSIQGYQETQYF. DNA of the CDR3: TGTGCTAGCAGCTCAATACAGGGGTATCAAGAGACCCAGTACTTC.

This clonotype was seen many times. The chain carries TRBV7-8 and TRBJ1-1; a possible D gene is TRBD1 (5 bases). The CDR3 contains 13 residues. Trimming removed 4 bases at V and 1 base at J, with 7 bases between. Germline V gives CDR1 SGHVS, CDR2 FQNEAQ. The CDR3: CASSYGQNTEAFF. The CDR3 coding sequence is TGTGCCAGCAGCTATGGACAGAACACTGAAGCTTTCTTT.

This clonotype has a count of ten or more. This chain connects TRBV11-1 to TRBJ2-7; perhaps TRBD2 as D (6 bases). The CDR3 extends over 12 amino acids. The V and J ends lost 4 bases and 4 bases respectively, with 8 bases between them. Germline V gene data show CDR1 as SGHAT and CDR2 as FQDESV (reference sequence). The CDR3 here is CASSSGEYEQYF. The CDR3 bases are TGTGCCAGCAGCTCGGGGGAATACGAGCAGTACTTC. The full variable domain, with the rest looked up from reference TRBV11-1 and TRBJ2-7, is EAEVAQSPRYKITEKSQAVAFWCDPISGHATLYWYRQILGQGPELLVQFQDESVVDDSQLPKDRFSAERLKGVDSTLKIQPAELGDSAMYLCASSSGEYEQYFGPGTRLTVT.

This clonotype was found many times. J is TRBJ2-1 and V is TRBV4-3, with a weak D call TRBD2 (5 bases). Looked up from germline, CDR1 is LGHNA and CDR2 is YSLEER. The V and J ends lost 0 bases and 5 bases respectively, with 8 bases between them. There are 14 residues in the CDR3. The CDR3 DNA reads TGCGCCAGCAGCCAAGATCTGAGGGACAATGAGCAGTTCTTC. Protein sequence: CASSQDLRDNEQFF.

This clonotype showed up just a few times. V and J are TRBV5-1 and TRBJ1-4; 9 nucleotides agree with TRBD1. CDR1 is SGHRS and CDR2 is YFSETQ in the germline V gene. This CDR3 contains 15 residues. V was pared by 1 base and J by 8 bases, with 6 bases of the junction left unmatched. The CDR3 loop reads CASSLLTGGGEKLFF. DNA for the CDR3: TGCGCCAGCAGCTTGCTGACAGGGGGTGGAGAAAAACTGTTTTTT.

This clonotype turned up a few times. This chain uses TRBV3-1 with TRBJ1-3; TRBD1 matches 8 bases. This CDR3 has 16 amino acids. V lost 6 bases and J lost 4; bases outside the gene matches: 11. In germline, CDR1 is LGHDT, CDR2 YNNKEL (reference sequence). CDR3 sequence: CASSSHRQGRGNTIYF. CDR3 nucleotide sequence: TGTGCCAGCAGTTCTCACCGACAGGGGAGAGGAAACACCATATATTTT.

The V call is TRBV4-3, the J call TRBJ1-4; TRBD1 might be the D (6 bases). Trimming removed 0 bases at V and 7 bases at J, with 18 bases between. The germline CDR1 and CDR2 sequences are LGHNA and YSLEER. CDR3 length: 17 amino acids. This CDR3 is CASSQERVSGAGEKLFF. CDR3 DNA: TGCGCCAGCAGCCAAGAAAGAGTATCAGGGGCGGGTGAAAAACTGTTTTTT.

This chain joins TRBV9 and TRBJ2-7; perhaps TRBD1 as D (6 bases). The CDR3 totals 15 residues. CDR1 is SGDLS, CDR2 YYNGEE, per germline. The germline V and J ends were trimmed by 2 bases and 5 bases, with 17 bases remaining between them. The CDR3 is CASSVTGRLVDEQYF. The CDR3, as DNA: TGTGCCAGCAGCGTTACAGGGCGCCTTGTCGACGAGCAGTACTTC.